The 2 T cell receptor beta chains below were found in one sample sequenced in a study of identical twins (dated by TCRdb to between 2015 and 2016). The library was produced with 5' RACE. The instrument was an Illumina HiSeq 2000. The public sequencing data were trimmed at Q25 with fastp and processed into clonotypes with MiXCR by TCRdb, which kept only in-frame beta chains. Records with the same CDR3 protein are collapsed into one entry carrying the most frequent genes and DNA. This sample comprises about 570,000 distinct CDR3 sequences, approximately 9.6% of them detected only once. Of the sample, more than 2.5% falls within the top ten clones. These data also featured in a second study, about yellow fever vaccine responses in identical twins.

Sequencing was done on a sample of PBMCs. The receptors here all came from a woman aged 18-29 years in good health.

The table lists this clonotype with a few counts. The chain links TRBV20-1 to TRBJ1-4; D ambiguous. The V end lost 6 bases, the J end lost 5 bases, and 10 bases lay between the germline ends. This CDR3 region has 12 residues. Germline V gene sequence: CDR1 DFQATT, CDR2 SNEGSKA (reference sequence). CDR3 sequence reads: CSAVGPNEKLFF. As DNA, the CDR3 is TGCAGTGCCGTAGGACCGAATGAAAAACTGTTTTTT.

Only a few counts were recorded for this clonotype. The chain couples TRBV4-1 to TRBJ1-2; unclear D gene. This CDR3 contains 13 residues. CDR1 is MGHRA and CDR2 is YSYEKL in the germline V gene. Trimming pared 5 bases from V and 4 bases from J, leaving 11 bases between. The CDR3 sequence: CASSDPTGYGYTF. The CDR3 DNA is TGCGCCAGCAGCGACCCGACGGGCTATGGCTACACCTTC.